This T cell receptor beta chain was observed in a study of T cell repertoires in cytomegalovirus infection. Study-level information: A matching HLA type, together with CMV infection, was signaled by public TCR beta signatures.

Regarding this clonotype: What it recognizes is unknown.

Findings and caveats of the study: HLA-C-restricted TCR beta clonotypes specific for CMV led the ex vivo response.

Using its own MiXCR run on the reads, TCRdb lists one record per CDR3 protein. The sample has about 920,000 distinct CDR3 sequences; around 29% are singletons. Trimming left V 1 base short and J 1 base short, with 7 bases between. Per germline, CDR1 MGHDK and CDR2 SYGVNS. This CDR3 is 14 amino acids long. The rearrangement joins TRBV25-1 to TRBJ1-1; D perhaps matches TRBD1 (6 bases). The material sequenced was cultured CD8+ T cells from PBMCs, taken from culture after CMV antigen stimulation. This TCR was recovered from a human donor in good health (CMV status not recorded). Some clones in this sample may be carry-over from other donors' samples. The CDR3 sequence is CASSEWDKNTEAFF. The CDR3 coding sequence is TGTGCCAGCAGTGAATGGGACAAGAACACTGAAGCTTTCTTT.